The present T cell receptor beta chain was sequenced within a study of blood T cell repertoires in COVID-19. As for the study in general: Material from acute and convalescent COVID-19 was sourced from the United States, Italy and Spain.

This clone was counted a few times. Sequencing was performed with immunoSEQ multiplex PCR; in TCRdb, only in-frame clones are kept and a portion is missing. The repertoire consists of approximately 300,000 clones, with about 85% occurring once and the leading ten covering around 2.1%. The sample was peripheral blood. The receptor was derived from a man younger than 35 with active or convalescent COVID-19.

This chain's CDR3 is CASSPTVATNEKLFF. In DNA form, the CDR3 reads TGCGCCAGCAGTCCGACAGTTGCAACTAATGAAAAACTGTTTTTT. The gene calls are TRBV5-1 and TRBJ1-4; D possibly corresponds to TRBD1 (5 bases). The CDR3 covers 15 residues. Germline V lookup: CDR1 SGHRS, CDR2 YFSETQ. V lost 5 bases and J 0 bases, leaving 11 bases between the germline ends. The full variable domain, rest sourced from reference TRBV5-1 and TRBJ1-4, is KAGVTQTPRYLIKTRGQQVTLSCSPISGHRSVSWYQQTPGQGLQFLFEYFSETQRNKGNFPGRFSGRQFSNSRSEMNVSTLELGDSALYLCASSPTVATNEKLFFGSGTQLSVL.